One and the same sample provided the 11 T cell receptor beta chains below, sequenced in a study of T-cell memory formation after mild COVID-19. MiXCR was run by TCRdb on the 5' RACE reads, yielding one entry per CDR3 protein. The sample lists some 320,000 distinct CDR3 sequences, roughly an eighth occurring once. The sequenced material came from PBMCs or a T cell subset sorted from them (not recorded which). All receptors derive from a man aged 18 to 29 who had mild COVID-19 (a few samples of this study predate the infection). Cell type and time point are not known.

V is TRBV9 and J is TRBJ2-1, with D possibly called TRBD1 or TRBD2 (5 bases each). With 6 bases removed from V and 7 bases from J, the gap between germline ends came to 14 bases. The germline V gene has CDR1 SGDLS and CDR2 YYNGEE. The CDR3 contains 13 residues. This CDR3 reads CASNRNWGNEQFF. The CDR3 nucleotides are TGTGCCAGCAACCGAAATTGGGGGAATGAGCAGTTCTTC.

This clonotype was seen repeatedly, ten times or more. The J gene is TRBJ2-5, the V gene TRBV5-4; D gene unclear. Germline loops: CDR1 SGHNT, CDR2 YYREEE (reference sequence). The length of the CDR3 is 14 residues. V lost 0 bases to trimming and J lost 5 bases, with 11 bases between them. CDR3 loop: CASSLEGSRETQYF. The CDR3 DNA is TGTGCCAGCAGCTTGGAAGGTAGCCGGGAGACCCAGTACTTC.

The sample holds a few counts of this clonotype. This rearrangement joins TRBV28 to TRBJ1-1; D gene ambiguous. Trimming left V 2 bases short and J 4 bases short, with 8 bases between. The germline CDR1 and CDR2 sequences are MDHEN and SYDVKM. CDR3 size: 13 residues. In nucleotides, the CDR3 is TGTGCCAGCAGTTTACCTACATCCACTGAAGCTTTCTTT. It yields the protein CASSLPTSTEAFF.

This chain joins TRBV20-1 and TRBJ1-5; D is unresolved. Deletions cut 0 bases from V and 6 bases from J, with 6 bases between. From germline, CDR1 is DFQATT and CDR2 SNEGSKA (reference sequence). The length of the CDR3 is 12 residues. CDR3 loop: CSARDGFQPQHF. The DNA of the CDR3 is TGCAGTGCTAGAGACGGGTTTCAGCCCCAGCATTTT.

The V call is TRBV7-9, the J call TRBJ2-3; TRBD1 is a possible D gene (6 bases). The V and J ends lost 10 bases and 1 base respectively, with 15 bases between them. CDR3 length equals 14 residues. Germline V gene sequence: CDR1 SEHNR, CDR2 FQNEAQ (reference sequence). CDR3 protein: CANRAGAGTDTQYF. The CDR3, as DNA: TGTGCCAATCGTGCAGGGGCGGGCACAGATACGCAGTATTTT.

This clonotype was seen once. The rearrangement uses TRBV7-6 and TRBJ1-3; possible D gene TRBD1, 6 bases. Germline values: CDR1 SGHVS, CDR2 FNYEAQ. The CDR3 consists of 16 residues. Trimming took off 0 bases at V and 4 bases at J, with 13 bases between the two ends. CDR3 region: CASSLAAGAAGNTIYF. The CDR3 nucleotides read TGTGCCAGCAGCTTAGCGGCAGGGGCCGCGGGAAACACCATATATTTT.

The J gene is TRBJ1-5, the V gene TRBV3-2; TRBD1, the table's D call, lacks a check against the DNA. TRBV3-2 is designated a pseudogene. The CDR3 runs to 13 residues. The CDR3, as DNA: TGTGCCAGCAGCCGAGGAAGGGGTCAGCCCCAGCATTTT. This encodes CASSRGRGQPQHF.

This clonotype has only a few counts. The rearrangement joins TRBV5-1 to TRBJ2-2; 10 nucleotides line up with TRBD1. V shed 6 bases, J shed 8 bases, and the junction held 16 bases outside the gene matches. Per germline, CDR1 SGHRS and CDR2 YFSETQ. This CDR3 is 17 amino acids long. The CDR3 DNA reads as TGCGCCAGCACCCTCAACCCCGGGACAGGGGAGTCGGGGGAGCTGTTTTTT. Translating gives CASTLNPGTGESGELFF.

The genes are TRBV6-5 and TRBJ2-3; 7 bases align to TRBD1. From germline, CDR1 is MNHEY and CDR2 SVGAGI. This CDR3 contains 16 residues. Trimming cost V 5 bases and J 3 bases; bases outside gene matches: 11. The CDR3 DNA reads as TGTGCCAGCAGTGGTCAGGGGGAAGTAACGACAGATACGCAGTATTTT. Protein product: CASSGQGEVTTDTQYF.

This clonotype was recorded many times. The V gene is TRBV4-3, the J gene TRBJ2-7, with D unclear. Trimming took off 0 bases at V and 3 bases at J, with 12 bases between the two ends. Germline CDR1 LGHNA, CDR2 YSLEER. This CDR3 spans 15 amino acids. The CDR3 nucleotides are TGCGCCAGCAGCCAAGATCGGCAGCAGATCTACGAGCAGTACTTC. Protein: CASSQDRQQIYEQYF.

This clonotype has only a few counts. The CDR3 spells CASTPGRFSTDTQYF. CDR3 nucleotides: TGTGCCAGCACCCCGGGACGGTTTAGCACAGATACGCAGTATTTT. This rearrangement joins TRBV4-2 to TRBJ2-3; D may correspond to TRBD1 or TRBD2 (5 bases each). CDR3 size: 15 residues. V dropped 7 bases and J dropped 0 bases, with 14 bases sitting between them. From germline, CDR1 is LGHNA and CDR2 YNFKEQ.